This T cell receptor beta chain was captured by sequencing in a study of regulatory T cells in long-lasting Graves disease. Across the whole study: Patients with new Graves' disease had used antithyroid drugs below 3 months.

Germline values: CDR1 SEHNR, CDR2 FQNEAQ (reference sequence). The CDR3 has 16 residues. V shed 4 bases and J 3 bases; nucleotides not matched to a gene: 3. TCR beta libraries were built with iRepertoire HTBI primers and Arm-PCR of CDR3 regions. One entry per CDR3 protein, called by TCRdb with MiXCR from the multiplex PCR reads. The sample gives fewer than 350,000 distinct CDR3 sequences, about a sixth of which show up once; about 36% is in the top ten. Noted time point: newly diagnosed GD, antithyroid drugs for less than 3 months. Extracted RNA from PBMCs served as the source of the TCR library. This clonotype was picked up many times.

The chain uses TRBV7-9 and TRBJ2-1; 13 bases are a match to TRBD2. The receptor's source is a female donor with Graves disease. Specimen: peripheral blood mononuclear cells (PBMCs), collected at new diagnosis, from a patient treated with antithyroid drugs. CDR3 sequence (DNA): TGTGCCAGCAGCTCCCGGACTAGCGGGAGCTACAATGAGCAGTTCTTC. Amino acid sequence: CASSSRTSGSYNEQFF.